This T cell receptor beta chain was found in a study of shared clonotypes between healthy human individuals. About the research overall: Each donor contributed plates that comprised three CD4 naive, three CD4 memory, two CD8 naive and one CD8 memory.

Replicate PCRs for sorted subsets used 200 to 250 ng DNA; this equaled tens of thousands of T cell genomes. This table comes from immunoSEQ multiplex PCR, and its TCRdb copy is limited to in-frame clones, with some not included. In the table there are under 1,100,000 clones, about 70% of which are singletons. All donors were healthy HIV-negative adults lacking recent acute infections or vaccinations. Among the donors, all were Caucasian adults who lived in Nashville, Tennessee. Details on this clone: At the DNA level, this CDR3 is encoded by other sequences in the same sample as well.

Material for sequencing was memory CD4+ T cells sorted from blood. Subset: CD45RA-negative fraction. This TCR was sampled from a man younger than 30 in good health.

CDR3 sequence (DNA): TGTGCCAGCAGGACCTCGGGGGGCACAGATACGCAGTATTTT. It codes for CASRTSGGTDTQYF. This chain joins TRBV6-6 and TRBJ2-3; D possibly corresponds to TRBD2 (6 bases). Germline V gene lookup returns CDR1 MNHNY and CDR2 SVGAGI (reference sequence). Trimming stripped 6 bases from V and 1 base from J, with 11 bases between. The CDR3 sequence is 14 residues long.